This is a list of T cell receptor beta chains from one sample in a study of CD8 T cells in Susac syndrome. In TCRdb, the immunoSEQ multiplex PCR reads were re-called with MiXCR into one record per CDR3 protein. The sample shows 300,000 to 350,000 distinct CDR3 sequences, around 90% of them seen only once. The sequenced sample consisted of CD4+ T cells from PBMCs. The receptors shown here come from a human donor with multiple sclerosis. The CDR3 runs from the conserved cysteine through the conserved F or W. The D gene is left open where the match is weak. Not every row has a clone size; where given, it reads once, few, many or a size class.

v_call	d_call	j_call	clone_size	cdr3_nt	cdr3_aa
TRBV10-2	-	TRBJ2-6	-	TGCGCCAGCAGCGGGGATTGGGCCAACGTCCTGACTTTC	CASSGDWANVLTF
TRBV7-3	TRBD2	TRBJ2-3	-	TGTGCCAGCAGCTTAACGCCGGGACTAGGAGCAGATACGCAGTATTTT	CASSLTPGLGADTQYF
TRBV20-1	-	TRBJ2-5	-	TGCAGTGCTCGGAAAGGACACGACCGAGAGACCCAGTACTTC	CSARKGHDRETQYF
TRBV6-2/TRBV6-3	-	TRBJ2-5	-	TGTGCCAGCAGTAGGGGGACCGGGACCCGTCGGGAGACCCAGTACTTC	CASSRGTGTRRETQYF
TRBV20-1	TRBD2	TRBJ2-1	-	TGCAGTGCTAGTTCGGGACTACACTCCTACAATGAGCAGTTCTTC	CSASSGLHSYNEQFF
TRBV30	-	TRBJ1-1	-	TGTGCCGTATTACTTCTGGGCAGGAACACTGAAGCTTTCTTT	CAVLLLGRNTEAFF
TRBV20-1	-	TRBJ2-7	-	TGCAGTGCTAGAGGGGCGGAGGCCTCACTAAACTACGAGCAGTACTTC	CSARGAEASLNYEQYF
TRBV2	TRBD1	TRBJ2-7	-	TGTGCCAGCAGCCGGGACAGGCAGACCTACGAGCAGTACTTC	CASSRDRQTYEQYF
TRBV12-3/TRBV12-4	TRBD2	TRBJ2-1	-	TGTGCCAGCATGACCCTCGGAAGCGGGATTATAAATGAGCAGTTCTTC	CASMTLGSGIINEQFF
TRBV12-3/TRBV12-4	-	TRBJ2-2	-	TGTGCCAGCAGAGGACTTCACACCGGGGAGCTGTTTTTT	CASRGLHTGELFF
TRBV11-3	-	TRBJ1-6	-	TGTGCCAGCAGCTCCCAAGGGGGGGATTCACCCCTCCACTTT	CASSSQGGDSPLHF
TRBV19	-	TRBJ1-4	-	TGTGCCAGTAGTATAGTGGGAGGAAATGAAAAACTGTTTTTT	CASSIVGGNEKLFF
TRBV18	-	TRBJ2-2	-	TGTGCCAGCTCACCACGACCCCGAGCCAGGGCGTCTCCCGGGGAGCTGTTTTTT	CASSPRPRARASPGELFF
TRBV10-2	-	TRBJ2-6	-	TGCGCCAGCAGTGATCCTAGCAGAACTGGGGCCAACGTCCTGACTTTC	CASSDPSRTGANVLTF
TRBV15	-	TRBJ1-1	-	TGTGCCACCAGCCGAACCCCCGGACAGAACACTGAAGCTTTCTTT	CATSRTPGQNTEAFF
TRBV29-1	-	TRBJ2-4	-	TGCAGCGTTGGAGGAACCAAGGCGGCCAAAAACATTCAGTACTTC	CSVGGTKAAKNIQYF
TRBV5-1	-	TRBJ2-2	-	TGCGCCAGCAGCTTTGAGTTGACTAGTTCGCCCACCGGGGAGCTGTTTTTT	CASSFELTSSPTGELFF
TRBV12-3/TRBV12-4	TRBD2	TRBJ2-5	-	TGTGCCAGCAGAGCCAGCTGGAAGGGCGGGGGAGAGACCCAGTACTTC	CASRASWKGGGETQYF
TRBV7-9	-	TRBJ1-1	-	TGTGCCAGCAGCTTAGGGGCCAGGGGAGTCTTAAACACTGAAGCTTTCTTT	CASSLGARGVLNTEAFF
TRBV29-1	TRBD1	TRBJ1-4	-	TGCAGCGTTGGATTCGACAGGGCCCATGAAAAACTGTTTTTT	CSVGFDRAHEKLFF
TRBV6-6	-	TRBJ2-1	-	TGTGCCAGCAGTTCCCAGAGTCGGGAGCAGTTCTTC	CASSSQSREQFF
TRBV7-2	-	TRBJ1-2	-	TGTGCCAGCGGACCGCGGGTCGGCGGCTACACCTTC	CASGPRVGGYTF
TRBV20-1	-	TRBJ2-1	-	TGCAGTGCTAGAGGGGCAGGGGTCTCCTACAATGAGCAGTTCTTC	CSARGAGVSYNEQFF
TRBV25-1	-	TRBJ2-5	-	TGTGCCAGCAGTGAGACTAGAGAGACCCAGTACTTC	CASSETRETQYF
TRBV5-1	-	TRBJ2-1	-	TGCGCCAGCAGTAGTACAGGAGGGACCAATGAGCAGTTCTTC	CASSSTGGTNEQFF
TRBV15	-	TRBJ2-1	-	TGTGCCACCACCGGACCGGCCAGCTATCGAGAGCAGTTCTTC	CATTGPASYREQFF
TRBV6-2/TRBV6-3	-	TRBJ2-5	-	TGTGCCAGTCGCCGGGGAAAAAGGGAGGCTAACTTC	CASRRGKREANF
TRBV5-1	TRBD2	TRBJ2-7	-	TGCGCCAGCAGCTTCTCAGCGGGAGTGAACGAGCAGTACTTC	CASSFSAGVNEQYF
TRBV27	-	TRBJ1-2	-	TGTGCCAGTGGGAGGGAAAAAGCTAACTATGGCTACACCTTC	CASGREKANYGYTF
TRBV2	-	TRBJ2-5	-	TGTGCCAGCAGTGTCAGAGTGAGTGAGACCCAGTACTTC	CASSVRVSETQYF
TRBV5-1	-	TRBJ2-7	-	TGCGCCAGCAGCTTGTACTGGGGGGAGGCCTACGAGCAGTACTTC	CASSLYWGEAYEQYF
TRBV29-1	TRBD2	TRBJ2-3	-	TGCAGCGTTGCGGTACTAGCGGGACCCACAGATACGCAGTATTTT	CSVAVLAGPTDTQYF
TRBV7-9	-	TRBJ2-6	-	TGTGCCAGCAGCTGGACGGGGAGGAGCTCTGGGGCCAACGTCCTGACTTTC	CASSWTGRSSGANVLTF
TRBV7-2	TRBD1	TRBJ1-2	-	TGTGCCAGCAGCCCCCACCAACAGGGGGATGGCTACACCTTC	CASSPHQQGDGYTF
TRBV20-1	TRBD2	TRBJ2-3	-	TGCAGTGCTAGTCCGCGGGAGAGCACAGATACGCAGTATTTT	CSASPRESTDTQYF
TRBV6-5	TRBD2	TRBJ2-7	-	TGTGCCAGCAGTTACTCGGGAATATTGGGACTAGCGGGAGTCTACGAGCAGTACTTC	CASSYSGILGLAGVYEQYF
TRBV3-1	-	TRBJ1-1	-	TGTGCCAGCAGTCCGGACAGTAACACTGAAGCTTTCTTT	CASSPDSNTEAFF
TRBV6-2/TRBV6-3	-	TRBJ2-7	few	TGTGCCAGCATTGGGGACTTCCTTGGCGAGCAGTACTTC	CASIGDFLGEQYF
TRBV12-3/TRBV12-4	TRBD2	TRBJ2-7	-	TGTGCCAGCAGACCGGGCCCGGGACTAGCGGGAGTACCACCCTACGAGCAGTACTTC	CASRPGPGLAGVPPYEQYF
TRBV20-1	TRBD2	TRBJ2-7	-	TGCAGTGCTAGGGGCGGGGGTACCTACGAGCAGTACTTC	CSARGGGTYEQYF
TRBV19	-	TRBJ2-5	-	TGTGCCAGTAACAAGGGGTTGGGAGAGACCCAGTACTTC	CASNKGLGETQYF
TRBV10-3	TRBD1	TRBJ1-1	-	TGTGCCATCAGTGGCGGAGGAGGGGACAGACGAGCTTTCTTT	CAISGGGGDRRAFF